Given below is one TCR beta chain in context. Its antigen has not been determined. No quality values exist for individual bases; no much larger clone is one base distant. Including the terminal cysteine and phenylalanine, the CDR3 comprises 14 residues. CDR3 DNA only is kept here, 42 bases in frame from base 1. The germline V gene yields SGHTA for CDR1 and FQGTGA for CDR2. V drops 5 bases and J drops 1 base, leaving 10 bases in between. The data originate from a study of T cell responses to AZD1222 COVID-19 vaccine (dated by TCRdb to about 2021). Regarding the study in general: AZD1222 recipients whose second dose came at about 4 weeks and those whose second dose came at about 12 weeks were combined into one group, since spike-specific TCR depth and breadth did not differ between the two schedules. Trial participants were enrolled into age subgroups of 18-55, 56-69 and 70-plus years, which contained approximately 150, 28 and 58 TCR-sequenced participants, respectively. TCR sequencing was performed for roughly 250 trial participants, of whom about 200 were given two doses of AZD1222 and 26 were given two doses of MenACWY control vaccine. Results the study describes overall, beyond this receptor: A significant rise in spike-specific TCR breadth and depth was observed after two AZD1222 doses relative to day 0 and relative to MenACWY recipients. Vaccine-associated CD4 TCRs spanned the whole spike protein, with dominant responses in regions 160-218 and 743-854. Participants were mostly white British and included more females than males, and it was suggested by the authors that clonal diversity may have been underestimated. Epitopes outside the regions mutated in the B.1.351 and B.1.1.7 variants were reportedly recognized by nearly half of the unique spike-specific TCRs. No day 14 peak-response samples were available, so repertoires were characterized only after the peak T cell response. The 56-69-year group was small, and its depth increase did not reach significance, likely because of low power. Conclusions about previously exposed vaccinees are limited, since just six AZD1222 recipients were seropositive for SARS-CoV-2 at baseline.

This sample's time point label indicates: baseline before first vaccination. Samples from vaccinated people were obtained from the UK trials COV001 and COV002, which included a single-blind randomized controlled phase 2/3 trial of AZD1222 (ChAdOx1 nCoV-19) in healthy adults. Trial participant PBMC samples were collected at day 0 and day 28 after the second dose for TCRbeta chain sequencing. The CDR3 regions of human TCRbeta chains were analyzed by immunosequencing. The published analysis was carried out like this. Repertoire TCRs were checked for matches against a reference library of SARS-CoV-2-specific TCRs that had been generated using the MIRA antigen-specificity platform. Breadth was defined as the fraction of unique TCRs that were SARS-CoV-2-associated, and depth was defined as the fraction of total T cells that were SARS-CoV-2-associated. Using the MIRA data, each spike-specific TCR was assigned both to the spike region to which the TCR was reactive and to a CD4 or CD8 class. Log10-transformed breadth and depth values were compared by one-way ANOVA with Sidak's multiple comparisons tests. Imported from immuneACCESS, the table was reduced by TCRdb to in-frame sequences with V and J called. These copies leave out some clones; in studies compared against another copy, an unresolved V gene accounts for under half, and the cause of the remainder is not known. V and J calls and clone size come straight from that table; D and trimming were deduced from the DNA. The sample table records some 100,000 clones; roughly 90% of these occur just once. Together, the top ten hold 1.8% of the sample.

The clonotype was recovered from an adult in good health. The chain employs TRBV7-3 and TRBJ2-3; the D gene is not confidently resolved. The sequences come from peripheral blood, collected on day 0 of AZD1222 vaccination. The sequenced DNA: TGTGCCAGCAGCAAGAACGGTCGCACAGATACGCAGTATTTT. Its translation is CASSKNGRTDTQYF.